The T cell receptor (beta chain) described here comes from a study of blood T cell repertoires in COVID-19. Study information: PBMCs, B-cell-depleted T cells, or T cells were the source of the cDNA or gDNA that made up the material.

Per the original data handling: Reference gene primers were amplified, and this amplification served to estimate nucleated cell counts. Using immunoSEQ multiplex PCR, the repertoire was profiled, and TCRdb retains in-frame clones only, with some absent. That table gives V, J and clone size, and the DNA gave D and trimming. The data hold about 200,000 clones, with around 82% observed a single time. Adults between roughly 18 and 90 years of age took part from under 30 US areas. Trimming removed 0 bases from V and 6 bases from J; junction bases left unmatched: 5. This CDR3 is 16 amino acids long. Germline CDR1 ENHRY, CDR2 SYGVKD.

The sequenced material came from PBMCs or T cells enriched from blood (not recorded which). This sequence was found in a woman in her thirties or forties with acute COVID-19. V gene TRBV10-3 combines with J gene TRBJ2-1; TRBD1 agrees at 10 bases. In DNA form, the CDR3 reads TGTGCCATCAGTGAGTCATTGGGACAGGGGATCAATGAGCAGTTCTTC. Its protein product is CAISESLGQGINEQFF.